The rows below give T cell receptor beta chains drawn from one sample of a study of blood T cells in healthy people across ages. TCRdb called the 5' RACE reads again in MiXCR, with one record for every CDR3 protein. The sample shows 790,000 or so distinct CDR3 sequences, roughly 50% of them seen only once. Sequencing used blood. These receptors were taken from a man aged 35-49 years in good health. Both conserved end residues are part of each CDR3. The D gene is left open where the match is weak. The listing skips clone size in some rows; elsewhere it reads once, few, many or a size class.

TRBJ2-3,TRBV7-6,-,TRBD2,TGTGCCAGCAGCCGATGGACTAGCGGGGGGGCTCTGGCAGATACGCAGTATTTT,CASSRWTSGGALADTQYF
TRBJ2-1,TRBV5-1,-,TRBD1,TGCGCCAGCGCGGCACAGGGGGTCAATGAGCAGTTCTTC,CASAAQGVNEQFF
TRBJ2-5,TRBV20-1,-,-,TGCAGTGCGGACCGTGAGACCCAGTACTTC,CSADRETQYF
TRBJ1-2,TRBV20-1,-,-,TGCAGTGCGAGCGAAGCCAACTATGGCTACACCTTC,CSASEANYGYTF
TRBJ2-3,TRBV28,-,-,TGTGCCAGCAGTTCTAGCTATCTGGATACGCAGTATTTT,CASSSSYLDTQYF
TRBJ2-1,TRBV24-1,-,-,TGTGCCACCAGTGGGAGGAGAAGCTACAATGAGCAGTTCTTC,CATSGRRSYNEQFF
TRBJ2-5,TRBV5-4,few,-,TGTGCCAGCAGCTTCGGGTTGCAGACCCAGTACTTC,CASSFGLQTQYF
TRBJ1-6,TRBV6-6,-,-,TGTGCCAGCAGTTACCAACAGAACAATAATTCACCCCTCCACTTT,CASSYQQNNNSPLHF
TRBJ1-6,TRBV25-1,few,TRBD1,TGTGCCAGCAGACCCCCGGACAGGGTTAATTCACCCCTCCACTTT,CASRPPDRVNSPLHF
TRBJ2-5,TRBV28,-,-,TGTGCCAGCAAGACCCCCGGGACCCAAGAGACCCAGTACTTC,CASKTPGTQETQYF
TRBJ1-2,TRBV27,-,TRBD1,TGTGCCAGCAGTCCAGGGGGGTGGTATGGCTACACCTTC,CASSPGGWYGYTF